This T cell receptor (beta chain) was sequenced during a study of regulatory T cells in long-lasting Graves disease. To make TCR beta libraries, researchers used iRepertoire HTBI primers and Arm-PCR of CDR3 regions. Using its own MiXCR run on the multiplex PCR reads, TCRdb lists one record per CDR3 protein. Altogether some 420,000 distinct CDR3 sequences are present, 20% to 25% being singletons, with the ten largest covering over 10%. Time point indicated: persistent/refractory GD, antithyroid drugs over 5 years with positive TRAb. RNA from PBMCs was the source of the TCR library. This material consisted of peripheral blood mononuclear cells (PBMCs), taken when the disease was refractory, from a patient treated with antithyroid drugs. The source is a female donor with Graves disease.

CDR3 DNA sequence: TGCGCCAGCAGCCTGGGACTAGCGGGGGGCCCGAACACCGGGGAGCTGTTTTTT. It is translated as CASSLGLAGGPNTGELFF. The chain is built from TRBV5-1 and TRBJ2-2; 15 positions match TRBD2. CDR1 SGHRS and CDR2 YFSETQ come from the germline V gene. There are 18 residues in the CDR3. J gave up 0 bases and V 4 bases, and 4 bases lay outside the gene matches.